This TCR beta chain comes out of a study of T cell repertoires in cytomegalovirus infection. Looking at the study overall: The public TCR beta signatures pointed to both CMV infection and matching HLA type. The study, taken as a whole, reports: Dominating the ex vivo response were TCR beta clonotypes that were CMV-specific and HLA-C-restricted. There were carriers of CMV plus the relevant HLA, and cumulative public TCR beta family frequency identified them.

V trimming: 6 bases; J trimming: 5 bases; junction bases outside the gene matches: 6. Germline-derived CDR1 and CDR2 are MNHNS and SASEGT. CDR3 length equals 15 residues. Each CDR3 protein is one row after TCRdb ran MiXCR on the reads. Of fewer than 350,000 distinct CDR3 sequences listed, about a sixth are singletons. This clonotype was counted at least ten times. Its cognate antigen is unknown. The chain has TRBV6-1 and TRBJ2-1; 11 bases are shared with TRBD2. The clonotype originates from a human donor in good health (CMV status not recorded). Some clones in this sample may be carry-over from other donors' samples. The sequenced sample consisted of PBMCs. CDR3 amino acids: CASSRATSGDNEQFF. CDR3 DNA: TGTGCCAGCAGCCGGGCGACTAGCGGGGACAATGAGCAGTTCTTC.